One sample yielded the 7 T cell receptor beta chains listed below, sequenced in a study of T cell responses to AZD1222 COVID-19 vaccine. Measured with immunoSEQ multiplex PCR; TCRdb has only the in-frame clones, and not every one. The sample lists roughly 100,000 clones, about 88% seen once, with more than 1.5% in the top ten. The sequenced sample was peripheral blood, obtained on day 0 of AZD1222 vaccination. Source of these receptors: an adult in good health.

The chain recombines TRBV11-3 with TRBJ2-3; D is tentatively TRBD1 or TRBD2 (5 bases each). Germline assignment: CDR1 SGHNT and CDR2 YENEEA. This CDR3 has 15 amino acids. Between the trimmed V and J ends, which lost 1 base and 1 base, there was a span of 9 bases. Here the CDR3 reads CASSLGGAGTDTQYF. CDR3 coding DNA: TGTGCCAGCAGCTTAGGAGGGGCTGGCACAGATACGCAGTATTTT.

CDR3 sequence reads: CASSLARTGGLNTEAFF. The CDR3 DNA sequence: TGTGCCAGCAGCTTGGCTCGGACAGGGGGGCTGAACACTGAAGCTTTCTTT. This chain connects TRBV5-6 to TRBJ1-1; 10 bases are shared with TRBD1. This CDR3 is built from 17 residues. With 0 bases clipped from V and 0 bases from J, the junction kept 5 bases outside the gene matches. Germline CDR1 reads SGHDT; CDR2 reads YYEEEE.

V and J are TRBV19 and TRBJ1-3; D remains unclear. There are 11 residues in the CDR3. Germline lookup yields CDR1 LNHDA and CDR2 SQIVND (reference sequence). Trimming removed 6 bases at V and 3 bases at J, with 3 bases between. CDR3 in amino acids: CASRGGNTIYF. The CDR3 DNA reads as TGTGCCAGTAGAGGTGGAAACACCATATATTTT.

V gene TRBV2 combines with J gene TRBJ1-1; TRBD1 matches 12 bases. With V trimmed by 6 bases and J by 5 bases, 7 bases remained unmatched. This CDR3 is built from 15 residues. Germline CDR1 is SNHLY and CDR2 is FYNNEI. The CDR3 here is CASRWDRGQGTEAFF. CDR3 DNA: TGTGCCAGCAGATGGGACAGGGGGCAGGGAACTGAAGCTTTCTTT.

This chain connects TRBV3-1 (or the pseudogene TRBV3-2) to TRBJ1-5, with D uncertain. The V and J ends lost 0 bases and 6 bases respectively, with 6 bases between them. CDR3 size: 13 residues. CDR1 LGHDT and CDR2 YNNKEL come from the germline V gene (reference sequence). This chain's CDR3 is CASSQDWGQPQHF. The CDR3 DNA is TGTGCCAGCAGCCAAGATTGGGGTCAGCCCCAGCATTTT.

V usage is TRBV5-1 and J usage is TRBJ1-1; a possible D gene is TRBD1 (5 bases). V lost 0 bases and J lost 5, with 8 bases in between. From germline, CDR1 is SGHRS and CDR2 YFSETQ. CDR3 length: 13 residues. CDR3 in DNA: TGCGCCAGCAGCTTGGTTGGGGCGACTGAAGCTTTCTTT. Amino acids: CASSLVGATEAFF.

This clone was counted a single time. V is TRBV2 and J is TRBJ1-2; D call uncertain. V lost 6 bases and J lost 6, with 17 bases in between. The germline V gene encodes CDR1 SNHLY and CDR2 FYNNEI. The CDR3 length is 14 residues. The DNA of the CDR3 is TGTGCCAGCAGAAGGCAGGAGTACCCGAATGGCTACACCTTC. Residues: CASRRQEYPNGYTF.